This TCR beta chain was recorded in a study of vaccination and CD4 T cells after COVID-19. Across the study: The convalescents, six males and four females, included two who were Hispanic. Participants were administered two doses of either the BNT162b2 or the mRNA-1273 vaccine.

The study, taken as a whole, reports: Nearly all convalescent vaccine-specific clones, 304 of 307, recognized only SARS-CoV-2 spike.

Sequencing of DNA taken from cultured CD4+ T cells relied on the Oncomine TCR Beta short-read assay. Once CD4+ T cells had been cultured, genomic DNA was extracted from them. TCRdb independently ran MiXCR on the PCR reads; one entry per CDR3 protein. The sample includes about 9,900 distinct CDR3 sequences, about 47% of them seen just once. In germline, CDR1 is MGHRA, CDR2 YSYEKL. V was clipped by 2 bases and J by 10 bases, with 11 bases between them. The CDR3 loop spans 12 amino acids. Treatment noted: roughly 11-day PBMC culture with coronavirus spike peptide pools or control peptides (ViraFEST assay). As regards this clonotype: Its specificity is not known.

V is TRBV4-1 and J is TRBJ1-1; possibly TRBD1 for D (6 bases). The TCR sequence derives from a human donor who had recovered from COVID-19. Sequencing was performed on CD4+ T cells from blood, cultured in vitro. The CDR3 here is CASSQIQGRAFF. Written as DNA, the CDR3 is TGCGCCAGCAGCCAAATACAGGGAAGAGCTTTCTTT.